Below are 30 T cell receptor beta chains sequenced from a single sample in a study of CD8 T cells in ankylosing spondylitis (dated by TCRdb to about 2017). The protocol used for the library was 5' RACE. Sequencing relied on an Illumina HiSeq 2500. TCRdb itself trimmed the public reads at Q25 with fastp, ran MiXCR and retained productive beta chains. Each record represents a unique CDR3 protein, reported with the most common genes and DNA among its rows. For this sample there are 500,000 to 650,000 distinct CDR3 sequences; roughly 5.2% appear just once. Together, the top ten hold approximately 4% of the sample. What the authors observed across the whole study: Blood from ankylosing spondylitis patients appeared to be characterized by a TCR beta motif made up of under 10 highly homologous amino acid variants.

Antigens for these TCRs are unknown. Material: blood, either unsorted or a sorted T cell fraction (not recorded which). The receptors derive from a male donor with ankylosing spondylitis.

This clonotype was found many times. This chain's CDR3 is CASTASRARGQYGYTF. CDR3 DNA sequence: TGCGCCAGCACCGCAAGCCGGGCTCGAGGACAGTATGGCTACACCTTC. The chain carries TRBV4-1 and TRBJ1-2; tentatively, D is TRBD1 (6 bases). V gave up 7 bases and J gave up 5 bases, with 23 bases separating them. The CDR3 sequence is 16 residues long. Germline CDR1 is MGHRA and CDR2 is YSYEKL.

Of note for this clonotype: This clone may be a read error of a much larger clone one base away. V gene TRBV20-1 combines with J gene TRBJ2-7; no definite D call. V was shortened by 4 bases and J by 4 bases, with 5 bases between the two germline ends. The CDR3 totals 10 residues. Germline V gene data show CDR1 as DFQATT and CDR2 as SNEGSKA (reference sequence). CDR3 DNA: TGCAGTGCTACGATTTACGAGCAGTACTTC. Translation gives CSATIYEQYF.

In this sample, this clonotype turned up many times. The J gene is TRBJ2-1, the V gene TRBV7-9; no definite D call. Trimming shortened V by 3 bases and J by 15 bases, and 18 bases separated the two germline ends. The germline CDR1 and CDR2 sequences are SEHNR and FQNEAQ (reference sequence). The CDR3 sequence is 13 residues long. CDR3 nucleotides: TGTGCCAGCAGCTTCGGTGTCACCAGCCTCCTGTTCTTC. Translating gives CASSFGVTSLLFF.

This clonotype was picked up many times. The V and J genes are TRBV7-2 and TRBJ2-7; D ambiguous. The CDR3 spans 12 residues. Germline CDR1 is SGHTA and CDR2 is FQGNSA. Trimming shortened V by 5 bases and J by 7 bases, and 12 bases separated the two germline ends. The CDR3 region has the DNA TGTGCCAGCAGCGGACCATCTAATGAGCAGTACTTC. Translation: CASSGPSNEQYF.

This clonotype was seen repeatedly, ten times or more. The chain combines TRBV27 with TRBJ1-1, with 7 bases fitting TRBD1. Germline loops: CDR1 MNHEY, CDR2 SMNVEV (reference sequence). The ends lost 3 bases at V and 10 bases at J; junction bases unmatched: 20. This CDR3 comprises 17 residues. The CDR3 bases are TGTGCCAGCAGTTTTATTCGGGGAGGTGACAGGGCCAAGGGAGCTTTCTTT. As protein: CASSFIRGGDRAKGAFF.

This clonotype turned up a few times. This rearrangement joins TRBV7-2 to TRBJ2-1, with D tentatively TRBD1 or TRBD2 (5 bases each). V dropped 6 bases and J dropped 6 bases, with 21 bases sitting between them. Germline values: CDR1 SGHTA, CDR2 FQGNSA. The CDR3 totals 16 residues. The chain's CDR3 is CASRRPGTYLGNEQFF. The CDR3 DNA reads as TGTGCCAGCAGACGTCCCGGGACCTACCTTGGCAATGAGCAGTTCTTC.

This clonotype was detected ten times or more. The chain is built from TRBV5-1 and TRBJ1-2; D is undetermined. The V gene's germline CDR1 is SGHRS and CDR2 YFSETQ. The CDR3 is made up of 13 amino acids. With 0 bases removed from V and 6 bases from J, the gap between germline ends came to 9 bases. The CDR3 DNA reads TGCGCCAGCAGCTTGGCCGGTGGGGATGGCTACACCTTC. Translation gives CASSLAGGDGYTF.

This clonotype was detected ten times or more. The chain employs TRBV7-3 and TRBJ1-6; no definite D call. V lost 2 bases and J lost 8, with 7 bases in between. Germline V gene sequence: CDR1 SGHTA, CDR2 FQGTGA. The CDR3 loop spans 13 amino acids. The CDR3, as DNA: TGTGCCAGCAGCTTAGAACGAGATTCACCCCTCCACTTT. Translated, it gives CASSLERDSPLHF.

This clonotype was seen at least ten times. The rearrangement joins TRBV10-3 to TRBJ2-7, with 7 bases lining up with TRBD2. Germline values: CDR1 ENHRY, CDR2 SYGVKD. This CDR3 has 14 amino acids. J gave up 0 bases and V 7 bases, and 6 bases lay outside the gene matches. CDR3 region: CAIKWEGSSYEQYF. In DNA, the CDR3 is TGTGCCATCAAGTGGGAGGGGAGCTCCTACGAGCAGTACTTC.

This clonotype was counted at least ten times. The J gene is TRBJ2-3, the V gene TRBV7-9; D possibly corresponds to TRBD2 (6 bases). The CDR3 totals 16 residues. V shed 5 bases and J shed 3 bases, with 18 bases lying between them. Germline V lookup: CDR1 SEHNR, CDR2 FQNEAQ (reference sequence). CDR3 loop: CASSMPKGLGTDTQYF. CDR3 DNA sequence: TGTGCCAGCAGCATGCCTAAGGGACTTGGTACAGATACGCAGTATTTT.

V and J are TRBV30 and TRBJ2-3; 8 nucleotides line up with TRBD1. CDR1 and CDR2 (germline): GTSNPN, SVGIG (reference sequence). V was clipped by 0 bases and J by 6 bases; unmatched bases: 2. This CDR3 is built from 13 residues. CDR3 amino acids: CAWSVPGGDTQYF. DNA for the CDR3: TGTGCCTGGAGTGTACCAGGGGGCGATACGCAGTATTTT.

In this sample, this clonotype turned up many times. The chain is built from TRBV6-2 or TRBV6-3 and TRBJ2-3; possibly TRBD1 for D (6 bases). V lost 4 bases and J lost 11, with 13 bases in between. This CDR3 is built from 12 residues. Looked up from germline, CDR1 is MNHEY and CDR2 is SVGEGT. CDR3 sequence reads: CASSLGARRQYF. The CDR3 region has the DNA TGTGCCAGCAGTTTGGGGGCCCGGCGGCAGTATTTT.

This clonotype was detected many times. J is TRBJ2-1 and V is TRBV20-1, with D possibly TRBD1 on 6 matching bases. Trimming took 3 bases from V and 10 from J, leaving 13 bases between them. The CDR3 is 12 amino acids. The germline CDR1 and CDR2 sequences are DFQATT and SNEGSKA (reference sequence). The CDR3: CSASSGVHEQFF. CDR3 in DNA: TGCAGTGCTAGTTCAGGGGTCCACGAGCAGTTCTTC.

The chain recombines TRBV18 with TRBJ2-1; 10 nucleotides align to TRBD2. Germline V gives CDR1 KGHSH, CDR2 LQKENI. CDR3 length: 16 amino acids. After removal of 1 base from V and 6 bases from J, the junction contained 6 bases not matched to a gene. CDR3 region: CASSPRLAGDSNEQFF. As DNA, the CDR3 is TGTGCCAGCTCACCACGTCTAGCGGGAGACAGCAATGAGCAGTTCTTC.

Many counts were recorded for this clonotype. The V call is TRBV7-6, the J call TRBJ2-7; 9 bases are shared with TRBD2. V dropped 5 bases and J dropped 5; count of bases not matched to a gene: 10. This CDR3 region has 15 residues. Germline assignment: CDR1 SGHVS and CDR2 FNYEAQ. The CDR3 loop reads CASSTYLAGLHEQYF. The DNA for the CDR3 is TGTGCCAGCAGCACCTACCTAGCGGGGTTGCACGAGCAGTACTTC.

Ten or more counts support this clonotype. The chain has TRBV18 and TRBJ2-5; D is tentatively TRBD1 or TRBD2 (5 bases each). The CDR3 totals 14 residues. Germline V gives CDR1 KGHSH, CDR2 LQKENI. The V end was cut by 0 bases, the J end by 5 bases, with 10 bases between. This CDR3 reads CASSPPGTRETQYF. CDR3 coding DNA: TGTGCCAGCTCACCACCTGGGACCCGGGAGACCCAGTACTTC.

A note on this clonotype: This sequence may be a read error, since a much larger clone differs from it by one base. This chain uses TRBV7-2 with TRBJ2-5; 7 positions match TRBD2. Trimming at V came to 5 bases and at J to 13 bases, leaving 13 bases not matched to a gene. Germline V gene data show CDR1 as SGHTA and CDR2 as FQGNSA. The CDR3 totals 13 residues. The CDR3: CASSPRTSNSRYF. In DNA form, the CDR3 reads TGTGCCAGCAGCCCCCGGACTAGTAATTCCCGGTACTTC.

This clonotype appeared many times. The V call is TRBV6-1, the J call TRBJ2-2; a weak D match, TRBD1 (5 bases). Germline assignment: CDR1 MNHNS and CDR2 SASEGT. The V gene lost 0 bases and the J gene lost 3 bases, with 5 bases spanning the gap. This CDR3 has 14 amino acids. CDR3 protein: CASSEAGDTGELFF. CDR3 bases: TGTGCCAGCAGTGAAGCAGGGGACACCGGGGAGCTGTTTTTT.

This clonotype was observed at least ten times. The rearrangement links TRBV4-3 to TRBJ1-5; D remains unclear. The length of the CDR3 is 13 residues. Germline V gene data show CDR1 as LGHNA and CDR2 as YSLEER. The ends were cut back, 4 bases at V and 6 bases at J, with 10 bases in the middle. The CDR3 region has the DNA TGCGCCAGCAGCCTCGGGTCGGCTCAGCCCCAGCATTTT. It yields the protein CASSLGSAQPQHF.

This clonotype was seen at least ten times. The chain joins TRBV18 to TRBJ2-4, with D hard to call. Germline V CDR1 and CDR2: KGHSH, LQKENI. The CDR3 has 13 residues. Trimming removed 2 bases from V and 6 bases from J, with 8 bases in between. The CDR3 spells CASSPDGSNIQYF. As DNA, the CDR3 is TGTGCCAGCTCACCAGATGGATCAAACATTCAGTACTTC.

J is TRBJ2-5 and V is TRBV20-1; no firm D call. This CDR3 contains 14 residues. The germline CDR1 and CDR2 sequences are DFQATT and SNEGSKA (reference sequence). The V end was cut by 2 bases, the J end by 5 bases, with 15 bases between. This chain's CDR3 is CSARRQVLGETQYF. The CDR3, as DNA: TGCAGTGCTAGAAGGCAGGTTTTGGGCGAGACCCAGTACTTC.

This clonotype was seen at least ten times. V and J are TRBV5-6 and TRBJ1-2; unclear D gene. The V gene lost 2 bases and the J gene lost 4 bases, with 6 bases spanning the gap. This CDR3 has 12 amino acids. CDR1 is SGHDT, CDR2 YYEEEE, per germline. CDR3 bases: TGTGCCAGCAGCTTATACGGCTATGGCTACACCTTC. Its translation: CASSLYGYGYTF. Drawing the rest from reference TRBV5-6 and TRBJ1-2, the complete variable domain is DAGVTQSPTHLIKTRGQQVTLRCSPKSGHDTVSWYQQALGQGPQFIFQYYEEEERQRGNFPDRFSGHQFPNYSSELNVNALLLGDSALYLCASSLYGYGYTFGSGTRLTVV.

This clonotype was seen ten or more times. The chain has TRBV6-1 and TRBJ2-7, with D uncertain. Germline CDR1 and CDR2: MNHNS and SASEGT. The CDR3 consists of 14 residues. V was trimmed by 1 base and J by 3 bases, leaving 10 bases between them. Here the CDR3 reads CASSEGPASYEQYF. Written as DNA, the CDR3 is TGTGCCAGCAGTGAAGGGCCTGCTAGCTACGAGCAGTACTTC.

Many counts were recorded for this clonotype. The chain has TRBV6-2 or TRBV6-3 and TRBJ2-5; D is perhaps TRBD2 (5 bases). This CDR3 contains 15 residues. V lost 2 bases to trimming and J lost 2 bases, with 12 bases between them. CDR1 is MNHEY, CDR2 SVGEGT, per germline. In nucleotides, the CDR3 is TGTGCCAGCAGTTACCGAGGGAACCCTCAAGAGACCCAGTACTTC. Translating it yields CASSYRGNPQETQYF.

This clonotype appeared many times. In DNA, the CDR3 is TGTGCCAGCAGTTTAGCGGGGAGGAGCTACACCTTC. Translating gives CASSLAGRSYTF. V usage is TRBV12-3 or TRBV12-4 and J usage is TRBJ1-2; no definite D call. Deletions cut 0 bases from V and 9 bases from J, with 8 bases between. The CDR3 consists of 12 residues.

This clonotype was seen repeatedly, ten times or more. The rearrangement uses TRBV11-2 and TRBJ2-7; TRBD1 might be the D (6 bases). The V end was cut by 0 bases, the J end by 2 bases, with 17 bases between. CDR3 size: 17 residues. Germline V CDR1 and CDR2: SGHAT, FQNNGV. CDR3 in amino acids: CASSLDRVGRGTYEQYF. CDR3 coding DNA: TGTGCCAGCAGCTTAGATAGAGTCGGCAGGGGCACCTACGAGCAGTACTTC.

This clonotype was detected ten times or more. The rearrangement links TRBV10-3 to TRBJ2-3, with 13 bases identical to TRBD2. V was clipped by 5 bases and J by 1 base; unmatched bases: 9. Germline CDR1 reads ENHRY; CDR2 reads SYGVKD. There are 18 residues in the CDR3. The CDR3 reads CAISISETSGGRTDTQYF. The DNA for the CDR3 is TGTGCCATCAGTATCTCCGAGACTAGCGGGGGGCGCACAGATACGCAGTATTTT.

The V call is TRBV5-1, the J call TRBJ1-2; D remains unclear. The V and J ends lost 0 bases and 6 bases respectively, with 12 bases between them. Germline V gene lookup returns CDR1 SGHRS and CDR2 YFSETQ. The CDR3 is made up of 14 amino acids. The CDR3 here is CASSLGAFRDGYTF. Written as DNA, the CDR3 is TGCGCCAGCAGCTTGGGTGCGTTCCGTGATGGCTACACCTTC.

This clonotype was seen at least ten times. The V and J genes are TRBV7-2 and TRBJ2-3; 7 nucleotides align to TRBD2. CDR1 and CDR2 (germline): SGHTA, FQGNSA. The J segment lost 5 bases and the V segment lost 1 base, leaving 12 bases of the junction unmatched. This CDR3 has 17 amino acids. Written as DNA, the CDR3 is TGTGCCAGCAGCTTAGGAAGATTGGGCGGGGGTCAAGATACGCAGTATTTT. It codes for CASSLGRLGGGQDTQYF.

This clonotype was counted at least ten times. The V gene is TRBV20-1, the J gene TRBJ1-5; D is ambiguous. Trimming cost V 3 bases and J 5 bases, with 20 bases left between them. Germline CDR1 DFQATT, CDR2 SNEGSKA (reference sequence). The CDR3 loop spans 16 amino acids. The CDR3, as DNA: TGCAGTGCTAGGCCCCCAATAGGGCAAACCCATCAGCCCCAGCATTTT. This encodes CSARPPIGQTHQPQHF.